This TCR beta chain was documented in a study of blood T cell repertoires in COVID-19. The CDR3 runs to 16 residues. Trimming shortened V by 4 bases and J by 2 bases, and 19 bases separated the two germline ends. Germline CDR1 reads SGDLS; CDR2 reads YYNGEE. Sequencing was performed with immunoSEQ multiplex PCR; in TCRdb, only in-frame clones are kept and a portion is missing. The sample carries about 72,000 clones, roughly nine tenths recorded once. This chain links TRBV9 with TRBJ2-7, with D tentatively TRBD1 (7 bases). The TCR comes from a woman aged 55-75 years with acute or convalescent COVID-19. What was sequenced was peripheral blood. The CDR3 bases are TGTGCCAGCAGCCGCTTCTCCAGGGGGACTGCCTACGAGCAGTACTTC. Translation gives CASSRFSRGTAYEQYF.